This entry features one T cell receptor beta chain sequence. Antigen specificity is unknown. The entry originates in a study of T cell responses to AZD1222 COVID-19 vaccine. Using immunoSEQ multiplex PCR, the repertoire was profiled, and TCRdb retains in-frame clones only, with some absent. The sample contains tens of thousands of clones, approximately 84% of which appear only once. Broader study findings: The CD4 TCRs associated with vaccination extended across spike and predominated at 160-218 and 743-854. White British people made up most donors, females outnumbered males, and clonal diversity was possibly underestimated.

The CDR3 has 11 residues. V was pared by 0 bases and J by 14 bases, with 11 bases between. Germline lookup yields CDR1 GTSNPN and CDR2 SVGIG (reference sequence). The source of this sequence is an adult in good health. Material: peripheral blood, obtained on day 0 of AZD1222 vaccination. This chain connects TRBV30 to TRBJ1-5, with D uncertain. DNA for the CDR3: TGTGCCTGGAGTGTAGGAGGAAGTGAGCATTTT. Its protein product is CAWSVGGSEHF. The whole variable domain, filled in from reference TRBV30 and TRBJ1-5, reads SQTIHQWPATLVQPVGSPLSLECTVEGTSNPNLYWYRQAAGRGLQLLFYSVGIGQISSEVPQNLSASRPQDRQFILSSKKLLLSDSGFYLCAWSVGGSEHFGDGTRLSIL.